These 23 T cell receptor beta chains originate from one sample sequenced in a study of regulatory T cells. Findings and caveats of the study: Hydrophobic residues at CDR3 positions 6 and 7 were enriched in conventional CD4+ T cells of CD3G-deficient patients.

What these receptors recognize is not known. The primer mix had 52 TRBV and 13 TRBJ primers. Profiled with immunoSEQ multiplex PCR; TCRdb holds only in-frame clones, not every one. The table records 30,000 to 40,000 clones, over 90% of them present only once. The specimen was conventional CD4+ T cells sorted from blood. These receptors all stem from a child aged 2 to 10 with CD3G deficiency.

The chain employs TRBV28 and TRBJ2-7, with TRBD1 matching 10 bases. CDR1 is MDHEN and CDR2 is SYDVKM in the germline V gene. The CDR3 runs to 16 residues. V lost 5 bases and J lost 3; bases outside the gene matches: 10. The DNA for the CDR3 is TGTGCCAGCAGTGACTCCGGGACAGGGGAACGCTACGAGCAGTACTTC. Translated, it gives CASSDSGTGERYEQYF.

The chain is built from TRBV5-5 and TRBJ1-4, with D unclear. Germline-derived CDR1 and CDR2 are SGHKS and YYEKEE (reference sequence). The ends were cut back, 1 base at V and 5 bases at J, with 6 bases in the middle. This CDR3 is 13 amino acids long. The CDR3 DNA reads TGTGCCAGCAGCTTGCGGGTGAATGAAAAACTGTTTTTT. Residues: CASSLRVNEKLFF.

The J gene is TRBJ1-1, the V gene TRBV11-2; D is ambiguous. V was cut by 3 bases and J by 0 bases, with 8 bases left in between. The CDR3 length is 14 residues. Germline CDR1 reads SGHAT; CDR2 reads FQNNGV. This chain's CDR3 is CASSFRLMNTEAFF. CDR3 DNA: TGTGCCAGCAGCTTCAGGCTCATGAACACTGAAGCTTTCTTT.

This clone was recorded once. The J gene is TRBJ2-2, the V gene TRBV7-9; weak D call: TRBD1 (6 bases). The CDR3 has 16 amino acids. Germline loops: CDR1 SEHNR, CDR2 FQNEAQ (reference sequence). V was pared by 2 bases and J by 1 base, with 11 bases between. The CDR3: CASSLKSGQNTGELFF. Here the CDR3 DNA reads TGTGCCAGCAGCTTAAAGTCGGGACAGAACACCGGGGAGCTGTTTTTT.

In its sample, this clone was seen once. V is TRBV28 and J is TRBJ1-4; the D gene is possibly TRBD1 (5 bases). This CDR3 is built from 14 residues. From germline, CDR1 is MDHEN and CDR2 SYDVKM. Trimming shortened V by 8 bases and J by 7 bases, and 17 bases separated the two germline ends. In DNA, the CDR3 is TGTGCCAGCGGCCCTCCGGGGGGAACTGAAAAACTGTTTTTT. It specifies CASGPPGGTEKLFF.

V and J are TRBV7-9 and TRBJ2-1; TRBD2 aligns across 9 bases. The CDR3 runs 14 residues. Germline values: CDR1 SEHNR, CDR2 FQNEAQ (reference sequence). The trim removed 6 bases at V and 2 bases at J, leaving 2 bases unmatched. DNA of the CDR3: TGTGCCAGCAGGGCGGGAGGGACCTACAATGAGCAGTTCTTC. Encoded protein: CASRAGGTYNEQFF.

The chain uses TRBV5-1 and TRBJ1-4; D perhaps matches TRBD1 (6 bases). CDR1 and CDR2 from the germline V gene are SGHRS and YFSETQ. The V end was cut by 4 bases, the J end by 1 base, with 14 bases between. This CDR3 has 16 residues. CDR3 bases: TGCGCCAGCAGCCTGGGACCACAGGGAACTAATGAAAAACTGTTTTTT. Amino acid sequence: CASSLGPQGTNEKLFF.

A few counts support this clone. The chain recombines TRBV4-1 with TRBJ2-7; 7 bases agree with TRBD2. The CDR3 extends over 15 amino acids. V shed 5 bases, J shed 3 bases, and the junction held 10 bases outside the gene matches. Germline V gene lookup returns CDR1 MGHRA and CDR2 YSYEKL. The CDR3 bases are TGCGCCAGCAGCGCTGGACTAGGAAATATCTACGAGCAGTACTTC. Translated: CASSAGLGNIYEQYF.

CDR3 loop: CASSFTPGTQQFF. In DNA, the CDR3 is TGTGCCAGCAGTTTTACCCCGGGGACTCAACAGTTCTTC. The chain is built from TRBV27 and TRBJ2-1, with D possibly being TRBD2 (6 bases). Germline V lookup: CDR1 MNHEY, CDR2 SMNVEV (reference sequence). The CDR3 totals 13 residues. V lost 3 bases, J lost 13 bases, and 16 bases lay in between.

The chain employs TRBV28 and TRBJ2-7; 10 nucleotides match TRBD2. This CDR3 has 13 amino acids. Trimming took 10 bases from V and 0 from J; bases not matched to a gene: 3. Germline CDR1 reads MDHEN; CDR2 reads SYDVKM. The DNA of the CDR3 is TGTGCCACCTCTAGCGGGAGCTCCTACGAGCAGTACTTC. Protein sequence: CATSSGSSYEQYF.

This chain uses TRBV28 with TRBJ2-7; 8 bases fit TRBD1. V trimming: 3 bases; J trimming: 4 bases; junction bases outside the gene matches: 5. Per the germline V gene, CDR1 is MDHEN and CDR2 is SYDVKM. The CDR3 runs to 14 residues. The CDR3 region is CASSFGTGPYEQYF. The CDR3 DNA follows: TGTGCCAGCAGTTTTGGGACAGGCCCTTACGAGCAGTACTTC.

The chain employs TRBV28 and TRBJ2-1; D may be TRBD1 or TRBD2 (5 bases each). The germline V gene encodes CDR1 MDHEN and CDR2 SYDVKM. Trimming shortened V by 5 bases and J by 10 bases, and 15 bases separated the two germline ends. The CDR3 sequence is 13 residues long. The CDR3 is CASSLTGGMEQFF. Here the CDR3 DNA reads TGTGCCAGCAGTCTGACTGGGGGTATGGAGCAGTTCTTC.

V gene TRBV7-8 combines with J gene TRBJ2-2; TRBD2 agrees at 13 bases. V dropped 5 bases and J dropped 6; count of bases not matched to a gene: 6. CDR1 is SGHVS and CDR2 is FQNEAQ in the germline V gene. This CDR3 is built from 16 residues. This CDR3 is CASSRYGLAGAGELFF. The CDR3 bases are TGTGCCAGCAGCCGATATGGACTAGCGGGAGCCGGGGAGCTGTTTTTT.

The V and J genes are TRBV28 and TRBJ1-1; no reliable D call. This CDR3 is 14 amino acids long. The V gene lost 5 bases and the J gene lost 0 bases, with 10 bases spanning the gap. In germline, CDR1 is MDHEN, CDR2 SYDVKM. CDR3 sequence reads: CASSPPEMNTEAFF. DNA of the CDR3: TGTGCCAGCAGTCCCCCTGAGATGAACACTGAAGCTTTCTTT.

The rearrangement links TRBV30 to TRBJ1-2; the D is unclear. The CDR3 has 14 residues. Trimming took off 1 base at V and 4 bases at J, with 13 bases between the two ends. Germline values: CDR1 GTSNPN, CDR2 SVGIG (reference sequence). CDR3 sequence reads: CAWSGTQHVYGYTF. DNA of the CDR3: TGTGCCTGGAGTGGCACCCAGCACGTCTATGGCTACACCTTC.

As concerns this clone: The junction departs from germline at one end; a sequencing error may be responsible. The chain combines TRBV6-1 with TRBJ1-5; 7 bases match TRBD1. The CDR3 length is 16 residues. Germline loops: CDR1 MNHNS, CDR2 SASEGT. CDR3 in amino acids: CASREDRAPLFGPQHF. For the CDR3, the DNA is TGTGCCAGCAGGGAAGACAGGGCGCCCCTTTTTGGGCCCCAGCATTTT.

This chain links TRBV6-6 with TRBJ2-7, with D possibly called TRBD1 or TRBD2 (7 bases each). Trimming pared 8 bases from V and 1 base from J, leaving 18 bases between. The germline V gene has CDR1 MNHNY and CDR2 SVGAGI (reference sequence). CDR3 size: 15 residues. The CDR3 coding sequence is TGTGCCAGCTCCTCAGGGGGGGGGACGTCCTACGAGCAGTACTTC. Translated, it gives CASSSGGGTSYEQYF.

For the CDR3, the DNA is TGTGCCAGCAGTCTTCCCCGTTGGCGGGAGGCCAATGAGCAGTTCTTC. It codes for CASSLPRWREANEQFF. The chain uses TRBV28 and TRBJ2-1; the match to TRBD2 covers 8 bases. Germline CDR1 reads MDHEN; CDR2 reads SYDVKM. Trimming removed 5 bases from V and 6 bases from J; junction bases left unmatched: 12. The CDR3 extends over 16 amino acids.

This clone was recorded a few times. The rearrangement links TRBV28 to TRBJ1-5; the D is unclear. The CDR3 covers 12 residues. Trimming took 6 bases from V and 5 from J, leaving 8 bases between them. Germline-derived CDR1 and CDR2 are MDHEN and SYDVKM. CDR3 DNA sequence: TGTGCCAGCAGGACGAGGGATCAGCCCCAGCATTTT. Its translation: CASRTRDQPQHF.

The chain joins TRBV6-1 to TRBJ2-7; 9 bases align to TRBD1. The CDR3 totals 14 residues. CDR1 is MNHNS, CDR2 SASEGT, per germline. The V segment lost 6 bases and the J segment 0 bases; nucleotides outside the gene matches: 3. The CDR3, as DNA: TGTGCCAGCAGGGACAGGGGAAGCTCCTACGAGCAGTACTTC. Encoded protein: CASRDRGSSYEQYF.

This clone came up once. V is TRBV6-1 and J is TRBJ2-1; D is unclear. Germline CDR1 and CDR2: MNHNS and SASEGT. V lost 6 bases, J lost 0 bases, and 12 bases lay in between. The CDR3 covers 15 residues. CDR3 loop: CASRKPTSSYNEQFF. DNA for the CDR3: TGTGCCAGCAGGAAACCTACGAGCTCCTACAATGAGCAGTTCTTC.

The rearrangement uses TRBV5-1 and TRBJ2-2; D gene uncertain. Germline V gene lookup returns CDR1 SGHRS and CDR2 YFSETQ. The CDR3 has 13 amino acids. V was trimmed by 3 bases and J by 4 bases, leaving 7 bases between them. CDR3 in amino acids: CASSSGLTGELFF. CDR3 DNA: TGCGCCAGCAGCTCCGGGCTCACCGGGGAGCTGTTTTTT.

The CDR3 reads CASSEGGPLGEQYF. CDR3 in DNA: TGTGCCAGCAGTGAGGGGGGACCTTTGGGGGAGCAGTACTTC. This chain uses TRBV6-1 with TRBJ2-7, with D possibly being TRBD2 (6 bases). Germline V gives CDR1 MNHNS, CDR2 SASEGT. V lost 3 bases to trimming and J lost 7 bases, with 16 bases between them. The CDR3 extends over 14 amino acids.